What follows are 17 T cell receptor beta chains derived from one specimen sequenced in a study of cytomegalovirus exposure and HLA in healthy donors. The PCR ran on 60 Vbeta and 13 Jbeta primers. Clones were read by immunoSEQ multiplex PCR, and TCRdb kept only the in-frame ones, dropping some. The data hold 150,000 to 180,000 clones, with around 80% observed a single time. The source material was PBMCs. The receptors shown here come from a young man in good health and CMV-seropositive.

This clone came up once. CDR3 sequence: CASSEGANNQPQHF. The CDR3 coding sequence is TGCGCCAGCAGCGAGGGGGCAAACAATCAGCCCCAGCATTTT. The chain recombines TRBV5-1 with TRBJ1-5; 7 nucleotides agree with TRBD1. This CDR3 has 14 amino acids. In germline, CDR1 is SGHRS, CDR2 YFSETQ. With 4 bases clipped from V and 3 bases from J, the junction kept 4 bases outside the gene matches.

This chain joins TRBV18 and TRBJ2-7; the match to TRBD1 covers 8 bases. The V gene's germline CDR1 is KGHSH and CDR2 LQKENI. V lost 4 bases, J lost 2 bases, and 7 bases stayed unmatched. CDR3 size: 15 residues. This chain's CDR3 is CASSQTGTGAYEQYF. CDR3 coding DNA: TGTGCCAGCTCACAAACCGGGACAGGAGCCTACGAGCAGTACTTC.

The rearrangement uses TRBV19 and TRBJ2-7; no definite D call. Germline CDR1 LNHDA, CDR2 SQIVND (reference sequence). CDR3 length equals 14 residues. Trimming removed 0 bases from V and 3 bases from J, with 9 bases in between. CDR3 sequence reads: CASSIDHPGYEQYF. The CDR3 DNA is TGTGCCAGTAGTATAGATCACCCGGGCTACGAGCAGTACTTC.

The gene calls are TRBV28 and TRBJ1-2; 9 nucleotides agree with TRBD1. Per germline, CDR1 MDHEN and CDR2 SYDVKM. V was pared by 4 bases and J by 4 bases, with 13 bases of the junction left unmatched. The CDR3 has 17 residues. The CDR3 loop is CASSSDRGGLIGYGYTF. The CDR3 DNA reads TGTGCCAGCAGTTCGGACAGGGGCGGACTCATTGGCTATGGCTACACCTTC.

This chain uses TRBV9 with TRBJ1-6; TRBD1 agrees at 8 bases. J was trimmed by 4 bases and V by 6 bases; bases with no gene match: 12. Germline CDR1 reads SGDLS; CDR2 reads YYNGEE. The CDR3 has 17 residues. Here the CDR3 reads CASNPGRGPSYNSPLHF. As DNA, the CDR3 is TGTGCCAGCAACCCCGGCAGGGGGCCGTCGTATAATTCACCCCTCCACTTT.

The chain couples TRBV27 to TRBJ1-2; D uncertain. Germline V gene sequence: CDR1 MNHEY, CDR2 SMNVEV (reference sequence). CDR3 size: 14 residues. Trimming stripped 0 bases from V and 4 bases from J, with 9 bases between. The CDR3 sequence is CASSLSETGYGYTF. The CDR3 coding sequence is TGTGCCAGCAGTTTATCGGAAACGGGCTATGGCTACACCTTC.

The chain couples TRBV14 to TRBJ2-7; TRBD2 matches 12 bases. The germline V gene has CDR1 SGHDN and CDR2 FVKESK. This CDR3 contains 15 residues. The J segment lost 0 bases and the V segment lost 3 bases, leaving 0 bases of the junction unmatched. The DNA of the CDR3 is TGTGCCAGCAGCCAGACTAGCGGGAGCTCCTACGAGCAGTACTTC. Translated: CASSQTSGSSYEQYF.

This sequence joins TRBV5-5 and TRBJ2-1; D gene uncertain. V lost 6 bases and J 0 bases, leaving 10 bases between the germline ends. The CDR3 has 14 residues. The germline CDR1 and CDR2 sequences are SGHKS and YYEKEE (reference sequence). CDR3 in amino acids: CASTTQHSYNEQFF. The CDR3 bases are TGTGCCAGCACGACACAGCACTCCTACAATGAGCAGTTCTTC.

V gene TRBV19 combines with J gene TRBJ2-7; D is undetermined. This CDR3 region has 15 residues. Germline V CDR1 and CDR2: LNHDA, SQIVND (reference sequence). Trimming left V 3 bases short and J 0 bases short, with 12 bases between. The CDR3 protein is CASSISFFGSYEQYF. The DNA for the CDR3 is TGTGCCAGTAGTATCAGTTTTTTTGGCTCCTACGAGCAGTACTTC.

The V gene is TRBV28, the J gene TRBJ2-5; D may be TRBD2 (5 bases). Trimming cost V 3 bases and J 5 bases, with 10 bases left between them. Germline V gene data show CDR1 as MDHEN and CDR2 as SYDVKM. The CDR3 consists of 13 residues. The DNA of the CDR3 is TGTGCCAGCAGTTTCGACTCGGGGGAGACCCAGTACTTC. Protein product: CASSFDSGETQYF.

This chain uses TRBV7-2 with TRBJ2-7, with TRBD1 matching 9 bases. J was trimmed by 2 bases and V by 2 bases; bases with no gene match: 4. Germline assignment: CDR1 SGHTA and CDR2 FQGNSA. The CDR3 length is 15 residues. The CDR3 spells CASSLLGQGTYEQYF. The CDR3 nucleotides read TGTGCCAGCAGCTTATTGGGACAGGGTACCTACGAGCAGTACTTC.

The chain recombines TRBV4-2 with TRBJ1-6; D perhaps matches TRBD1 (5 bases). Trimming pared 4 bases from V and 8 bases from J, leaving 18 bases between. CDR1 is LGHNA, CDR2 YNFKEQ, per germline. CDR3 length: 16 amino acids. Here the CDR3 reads CASSRKVGEDYSPLHF. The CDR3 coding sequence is TGTGCCAGCAGCCGGAAGGTGGGGGAGGACTATTCACCCCTCCACTTT.

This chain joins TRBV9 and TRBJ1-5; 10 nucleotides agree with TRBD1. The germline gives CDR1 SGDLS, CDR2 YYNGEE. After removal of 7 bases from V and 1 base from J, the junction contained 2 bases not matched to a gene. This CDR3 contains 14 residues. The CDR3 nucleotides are TGTGCCAGCGGGGGACAGGGGAGCAATCAGCCCCAGCATTTT. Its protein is CASGGQGSNQPQHF.

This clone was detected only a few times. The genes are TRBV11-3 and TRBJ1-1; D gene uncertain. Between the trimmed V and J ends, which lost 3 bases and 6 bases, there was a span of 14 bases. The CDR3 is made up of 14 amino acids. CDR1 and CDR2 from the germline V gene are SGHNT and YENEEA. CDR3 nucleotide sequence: TGTGCCAGCAGCTTTGGCCTCCGTCAGGCTGAAGCTTTCTTT. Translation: CASSFGLRQAEAFF. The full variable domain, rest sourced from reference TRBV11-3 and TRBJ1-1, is EAGVVQSPRYKIIEKKQPVAFWCNPISGHNTLYWYLQNLGQGPELLIRYENEEAVDDSQLPKDRFSAERLKGVDSTLKIQPAELGDSAVYLCASSFGLRQAEAFFGQGTRLTVV.

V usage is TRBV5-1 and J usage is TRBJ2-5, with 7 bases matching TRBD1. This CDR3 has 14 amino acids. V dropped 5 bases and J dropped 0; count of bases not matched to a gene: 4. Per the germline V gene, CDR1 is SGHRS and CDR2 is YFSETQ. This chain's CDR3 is CASRWGQNQETQYF. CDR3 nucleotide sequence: TGCGCCAGCAGATGGGGACAGAACCAAGAGACCCAGTACTTC.

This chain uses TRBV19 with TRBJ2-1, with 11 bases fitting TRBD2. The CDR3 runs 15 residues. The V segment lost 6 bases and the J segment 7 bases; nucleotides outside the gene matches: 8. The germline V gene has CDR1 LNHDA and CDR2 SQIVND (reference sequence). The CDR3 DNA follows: TGTGCCAGTAGCGTAGCGGGAGGGCATAGGAATGAGCAGTTCTTC. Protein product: CASSVAGGHRNEQFF.

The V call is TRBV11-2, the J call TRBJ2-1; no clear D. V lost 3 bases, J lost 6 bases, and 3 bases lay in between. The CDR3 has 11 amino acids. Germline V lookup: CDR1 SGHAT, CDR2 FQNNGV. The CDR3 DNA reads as TGTGCCAGCAGCTTTAGCAATGAGCAGTTCTTC. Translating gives CASSFSNEQFF.